This T cell receptor beta chain was sequenced in a study of blood T cells in healthy people across ages. Then a second PCR, running roughly 7 to 11 cycles, was carried out with a sample-barcoded 5' primer and a J-beta primer mix. Using its own MiXCR run on the 5' RACE reads, TCRdb lists one record per CDR3 protein. The table shows about 620,000 distinct CDR3 sequences, with around 21% occurring only once. Details on this clonotype: Its antigen is not known.

Whole-study findings and limits: TCR beta diversity per million T cells fell roughly linearly with age.

Germline values: CDR1 ENHRY, CDR2 SYGVKD. V gave up 6 bases and J gave up 4 bases, with 20 bases separating them. The length of the CDR3 is 16 residues. This chain links TRBV10-3 with TRBJ2-3; weak D call: TRBD2 (6 bases). The specimen sequenced was blood. The receptor was isolated from a man aged 65 to 79 in good health. CDR3 sequence (DNA): TGTGCCATCAGGGGGGGTGGCATAACACGCGCAGATACGCAGTATTTT. It is translated as CAIRGGGITRADTQYF.